The 27 T cell receptor beta chains below were found in one sample sequenced in a study of regulatory T cells in long-lasting Graves disease. Libraries of TCR beta came from iRepertoire HTBI primers plus Arm-PCR of CDR3 regions. One entry per CDR3 protein, called by TCRdb with MiXCR from the multiplex PCR reads. Here the sample spans some 500,000 distinct CDR3 sequences, about 16% being singletons. Time point reported: newly diagnosed GD, antithyroid drugs for less than 3 months. RNA extracted from PBMCs served as the sequencing template. These data also featured in a second study, about T cells in Graves' hyperthyroidism and ophthalmopathy.

This sample comprised peripheral blood mononuclear cells (PBMCs), obtained at new diagnosis, from a patient treated with antithyroid drugs. These receptors were obtained from a woman between 40 and 65 years old with Graves disease.

The gene calls are TRBV20-1 and TRBJ1-1; D is perhaps TRBD1 (5 bases). Trimming removed 5 bases from V and 1 base from J, with 14 bases in between. The CDR3 sequence is 14 residues long. Germline assignment: CDR1 DFQATT and CDR2 SNEGSKA (reference sequence). CDR3 nucleotide sequence: TGCAGTGCTCCGATCGTAAGGGGGAACACTGAAGCTTTCTTT. Its translation: CSAPIVRGNTEAFF.

The chain joins TRBV7-9 to TRBJ1-3; TRBD1 matches at 9 bases. CDR1 and CDR2 (germline): SEHNR, FQNEAQ (reference sequence). J gave up 4 bases and V 4 bases, and 11 bases lay outside the gene matches. The CDR3 totals 17 residues. CDR3 residues: CASSSPPGDRVGNTIYF. The CDR3 coding sequence is TGTGCCAGCAGCTCCCCCCCGGGGGACAGGGTGGGAAACACCATATATTTT.

This clonotype was found a few times. The chain links TRBV30 to TRBJ1-6; weak D call: TRBD1 (6 bases). Germline CDR1 and CDR2: GTSNPN and SVGIG (reference sequence). The CDR3 runs to 14 residues. The CDR3 nucleotides read TGTGCTCGAACGGGGCGACAGGCCTCTTCACCCCTCCACTTT. Its protein product is CARTGRQASSPLHF.

The chain recombines TRBV29-1 with TRBJ1-2, with unresolved D. Looked up from germline, CDR1 is SQVTM and CDR2 is ANQGSEA. V dropped 0 bases and J dropped 4 bases, with 12 bases sitting between them. The CDR3 has 14 residues. The CDR3 sequence: CSVEDVLGLYGYTF. CDR3 in DNA: TGCAGCGTTGAAGACGTTTTGGGTCTCTATGGCTACACCTTC.

The V and J genes are TRBV5-1 and TRBJ1-5; no reliable D call. The CDR3 is made up of 13 amino acids. Looked up from germline, CDR1 is SGHRS and CDR2 is YFSETQ. The V end lost 4 bases, the J end lost 6 bases, and 11 bases lay between the germline ends. The CDR3 here is CASSSMWGQPQHF. In nucleotides, the CDR3 is TGCGCCAGCAGCAGTATGTGGGGTCAGCCCCAGCATTTT.

This clonotype was counted only a few times. This sequence joins TRBV6-2 or TRBV6-3 and TRBJ1-5; D gene unclear. Germline-derived CDR1 and CDR2 are MNHEY and SVGEGT. V was trimmed by 3 bases and J by 5 bases, leaving 14 bases between them. CDR3 size: 15 residues. The CDR3 spells CASSYVDPADQPQHF. Written as DNA, the CDR3 is TGTGCCAGCAGTTATGTCGACCCTGCCGATCAGCCCCAGCATTTT.

The chain employs TRBV16 and TRBJ1-1; D is possibly TRBD1 (6 bases). The CDR3 runs to 14 residues. Germline V lookup: CDR1 KGHSY, CDR2 FQNENV. Trimming took off 4 bases at V and 3 bases at J, with 12 bases between the two ends. CDR3 DNA: TGTGCCAGCAGCCCCCTGGGGGCGGACACTGAAGCTTTCTTT. It specifies CASSPLGADTEAFF.

The chain links TRBV3-1 to TRBJ1-1; D is undetermined. V was clipped by 1 base and J by 4 bases, with 16 bases between them. The V gene's germline CDR1 is LGHDT and CDR2 YNNKEL (reference sequence). This CDR3 region has 16 residues. CDR3 amino acids: CASSQGDREWGTEAFF. CDR3 sequence (DNA): TGTGCCAGCAGCCAAGGAGATAGGGAGTGGGGCACTGAAGCTTTCTTT.

This clonotype was recorded many times. The genes are TRBV3-1 and TRBJ2-3; D gene ambiguous. V gave up 4 bases and J gave up 2 bases, with 7 bases separating them. Germline V gives CDR1 LGHDT, CDR2 YNNKEL (reference sequence). The CDR3 has 13 residues. CDR3 loop: CASSPTLTDTQYF. CDR3 nucleotide sequence: TGTGCCAGCAGCCCCACCCTCACAGATACGCAGTATTTT.

This clonotype was seen at least ten times. The chain links TRBV12-5 to TRBJ1-5; D is unresolved. CDR3 length equals 15 residues. Trimming pared 7 bases from V and 4 bases from J, leaving 17 bases between. Germline loops: CDR1 LGHNT, CDR2 FRNRAP. CDR3 sequence: CASVFGTAKNQPQHF. In DNA form, the CDR3 reads TGTGCTAGTGTCTTTGGTACAGCTAAGAATCAGCCCCAGCATTTT.

In its sample, this clonotype was seen many times. The rearrangement links TRBV5-1 to TRBJ2-1, with 7 bases matching TRBD1. The CDR3 loop spans 13 amino acids. Trimming took 0 bases from V and 8 from J; bases not matched to a gene: 2. Germline CDR1 and CDR2: SGHRS and YFSETQ. The CDR3 here is CASSLVDRDEQFF. CDR3 nucleotides: TGCGCCAGCAGCTTGGTTGACAGGGATGAGCAGTTCTTC.

This clonotype has a count of ten or more. This chain links TRBV10-3 with TRBJ2-5; the D gene is possibly TRBD1 (5 bases). Trimming removed 4 bases at V and 5 bases at J, with 14 bases between. The germline V gene has CDR1 ENHRY and CDR2 SYGVKD. The CDR3 totals 14 residues. CDR3 residues: CAISARGAQETQYF. In DNA form, the CDR3 reads TGTGCCATCAGTGCACGTGGGGCGCAGGAGACCCAGTACTTC.

This clonotype has ten or more counts. The J gene is TRBJ1-5, the V gene TRBV20-1; D unclear. Germline CDR1 DFQATT, CDR2 SNEGSKA (reference sequence). This CDR3 is built from 12 residues. Trimming took 7 bases from V and 5 from J, leaving 12 bases between them. The CDR3 nucleotides read TGCAGTGTTTCAGGTGGGGATCAGCCCCAGCATTTT. Protein product: CSVSGGDQPQHF.

This clonotype occurred a few times. The chain joins TRBV2 to TRBJ2-2, with D unclear. The germline V and J ends were trimmed by 4 bases and 5 bases, with 11 bases remaining between them. The germline V gene encodes CDR1 SNHLY and CDR2 FYNNEI. CDR3 size: 14 residues. The DNA for the CDR3 is TGTGCCAGCAGTGCACAGAGTCCGACCGGGGAGCTGTTTTTT. Residues: CASSAQSPTGELFF.

This chain joins TRBV12-3 or TRBV12-4 and TRBJ1-1, with 8 bases identical to TRBD1. The V and J ends lost 7 bases and 1 base, in that order; junction bases with no gene match: 5. The CDR3 runs to 14 residues. The CDR3 bases are TGTGCCAGCATACCGGGACAGGAGAACACTGAAGCTTTCTTT. As protein: CASIPGQENTEAFF.

In the case of this clonotype: A read error may explain this, as a much larger clone is one base away. This sequence joins TRBV7-3 and TRBJ2-1; D not certain. The V end lost 3 bases, the J end lost 10 bases, and 19 bases lay between the germline ends. The CDR3 length is 15 residues. Germline V lookup: CDR1 SGHTA, CDR2 FQGTGA. In DNA, the CDR3 is TGTGCCAGCAGCTTGGGCGCACTCAGCTCCTACGAGCAGTTCTTC. Translation gives CASSLGALSSYEQFF. The full variable domain, rest sourced from reference TRBV7-3 and TRBJ2-1, is GAGVSQTPSNKVTEKGKYVELRCDPISGHTALYWYRQSLGQGPEFLIYFQGTGAADDSGLPNDRFFAVRPEGSVSTLKIQRTERGDSAVYLCASSLGALSSYEQFFGPGTRLTVL.

The V call is TRBV7-9, the J call TRBJ1-1; D call uncertain. The CDR3 totals 13 residues. CDR1 is SEHNR and CDR2 is FQNEAQ in the germline V gene (reference sequence). The V end was cut by 5 bases, the J end by 6 bases, with 13 bases between. The CDR3 is CASSPAGSPEAFF. The CDR3 bases are TGTGCCAGCAGCCCGGCGGGGTCGCCTGAAGCTTTCTTT. Variable domain in full (rest from reference TRBV7-9 and TRBJ1-1): DTGVSQNPRHKITKRGQNVTFRCDPISEHNRLYWYRQTLGQGPEFLTYFQNEAQLEKSRLLSDRFSAERPKGSFSTLEIQRTEQGDSAMYLCASSPAGSPEAFFGQGTRLTVV.

The rearrangement uses TRBV4-1 and TRBJ2-3; TRBD1 agrees at 8 bases. Germline lookup yields CDR1 MGHRA and CDR2 YSYEKL. V lost 6 bases to trimming and J lost 1 base; unmatched junction nucleotides: 9. This CDR3 has 16 residues. The CDR3 protein is CASSPHPRGRTDTQYF. CDR3 sequence (DNA): TGCGCCAGCAGTCCTCACCCCAGGGGGCGCACAGATACGCAGTATTTT.

This clonotype was recorded a few times. The genes are TRBV14 and TRBJ2-7, with 9 bases lining up with TRBD1. The germline CDR1 and CDR2 sequences are SGHDN and FVKESK. The CDR3 extends over 15 amino acids. V dropped 2 bases and J dropped 1; count of bases not matched to a gene: 3. For the CDR3, the DNA is TGTGCCAGCAGCCAAATCGGGACAGGGTCCTACGAGCAGTACTTC. Translation gives CASSQIGTGSYEQYF.

J is TRBJ2-2 and V is TRBV4-2, with TRBD1 matching 7 bases. The CDR3 is made up of 14 amino acids. V lost 3 bases, J lost 4 bases, and 2 bases stayed unmatched. Germline CDR1 LGHNA, CDR2 YNFKEQ. In DNA form, the CDR3 reads TGTGCCAGCAGCCAGACAGGGCCCACCGGGGAGCTGTTTTTT. It encodes CASSQTGPTGELFF.

This clonotype appeared many times. In DNA, the CDR3 is TGTGCCAGCTCCCCCGCGGGGGGGCCCCAGCATTTT. Translation gives CASSPAGGPQHF. The chain couples TRBV27 to TRBJ1-5, with TRBD1 as a possible D gene (5 bases). Germline V gene sequence: CDR1 MNHEY, CDR2 SMNVEV (reference sequence). The CDR3 is made up of 12 amino acids. Between the trimmed V and J ends, which lost 8 bases and 9 bases, there was a span of 14 bases.

As concerns this clonotype: Being one base from a much bigger clone, this may be a read error. This chain connects TRBV28 to TRBJ1-2; D is perhaps TRBD1 (5 bases). Germline V gene sequence: CDR1 MDHEN, CDR2 SYDVKM. The CDR3 has 13 residues. The DNA for the CDR3 is TGTGCCAGCAGTCCGGGAGGGACCTATGGCTTCACCTTC. The encoded protein is CASSPGGTYGFTF.

This clonotype was observed at least ten times. The chain is built from TRBV15 and TRBJ2-7; TRBD2 might be the D (6 bases). Per the germline V gene, CDR1 is LNHNV and CDR2 is YYDKDF (reference sequence). The CDR3 runs 14 residues. V lost 3 bases, J lost 1 base, and 10 bases lay in between. CDR3: CATSRAGQSYEQYF. The CDR3 nucleotides are TGTGCCACCAGCAGGGCGGGGCAATCCTACGAGCAGTACTTC.

The rearrangement joins TRBV12-3 or TRBV12-4 to TRBJ2-2; D is tentatively TRBD1 or TRBD2 (5 bases each). This CDR3 has 15 residues. The V and J ends lost 6 bases and 0 bases respectively, with 11 bases between them. The CDR3: CASSTGPTNTGELFF. The CDR3 nucleotides read TGTGCCAGCAGCACGGGACCGACGAACACCGGGGAGCTGTTTTTT.

The chain recombines TRBV3-1 with TRBJ2-7; 7 bases match TRBD1. The V and J ends lost 8 bases and 2 bases, in that order; junction bases with no gene match: 12. Per the germline V gene, CDR1 is LGHDT and CDR2 is YNNKEL (reference sequence). The CDR3 has 15 residues. The CDR3 loop reads CASGATTGAPYEQYF. The CDR3 region has the DNA TGTGCCAGCGGGGCAACTACAGGGGCCCCCTACGAGCAGTACTTC.

In its sample, this clonotype was seen many times. CDR3 residues: CASSPFQGYTEAFF. The CDR3 nucleotides read TGCGCCAGCAGCCCGTTCCAGGGTTACACTGAAGCTTTCTTT. This chain connects TRBV5-1 to TRBJ1-1; D possibly corresponds to TRBD1 (5 bases). This CDR3 region has 14 residues. Per the germline V gene, CDR1 is SGHRS and CDR2 is YFSETQ. The V end lost 4 bases, the J end lost 3 bases, and 13 bases lay between the germline ends.

This clonotype appeared many times. The chain links TRBV6-5 to TRBJ2-5, with D unresolved. Germline V CDR1 and CDR2: MNHEY, SVGAGI. Trimming removed 0 bases at V and 2 bases at J, with 7 bases between. The CDR3 has 14 amino acids. The CDR3 DNA reads TGTGCCAGCAGTTACTCGGCGCTTCAAGAGACCCAGTACTTC. Amino acid sequence: CASSYSALQETQYF.